Listed below are T cell receptor beta chains from one sample, sequenced in a study of OX40 agonist ivuxolimab in advanced cancers. Sequencing used immunoSEQ multiplex PCR; TCRdb keeps in-frame clones, though not all of them. The sample comprises about 17,000 clones, over 75% of which are singletons, and roughly 26% rests with the top ten. The source material was CD4+ or CD8+ T cells sorted from blood, sampled in a trial of the OX40 agonist ivuxolimab. All receptors derive from an adult with an advanced solid tumor such as melanoma, head and neck, liver or kidney cancer. Each CDR3 is given without its conserved first and last residue. Each record gives: D gene, V gene, CDR3 protein. The D gene is left open where the match is weak.

d_gene: TRBD1; v_gene: TRBV25-1; CDR3aa: ASSAGQGAWETQY
d_gene: -; v_gene: TRBV2; CDR3aa: ASSDGSWGNEKLF
d_gene: -; v_gene: TRBV19; CDR3aa: ASSIQDSQETQY
d_gene: TRBD2; v_gene: TRBV2; CDR3aa: ASRVSGRDPYEQY
d_gene: -; v_gene: TRBV4-1; CDR3aa: ASSLGQEQF
d_gene: -; v_gene: TRBV7-9; CDR3aa: ASTPPGEGWVTEAF
d_gene: -; v_gene: TRBV7-9; CDR3aa: ASSFPDGNTEAF
d_gene: TRBD1; v_gene: TRBV6-6; CDR3aa: ASSTGTGNYGYT
d_gene: -; v_gene: TRBV7-9; CDR3aa: ASSYFAGENTEAF
d_gene: -; v_gene: TRBV2; CDR3aa: ASSEETTPGPVPYEQY
d_gene: -; v_gene: TRBV15; CDR3aa: ATSRDRGSSYNEQF
d_gene: TRBD2; v_gene: TRBV2; CDR3aa: ASTSGRASTGELF
d_gene: -; v_gene: TRBV6-5; CDR3aa: ASSYSNREYGYT
d_gene: -; v_gene: TRBV13; CDR3aa: ASSPPSIQTHKGATDTQY
d_gene: TRBD2; v_gene: TRBV19; CDR3aa: ASSIAPGTSGRVPNTGELF
d_gene: TRBD1; v_gene: TRBV5-4; CDR3aa: ASSRDRAPLQY
d_gene: TRBD2; v_gene: TRBV25-1; CDR3aa: ASSESSSGINEQF
d_gene: -; v_gene: TRBV6-5; CDR3aa: ASFKGGYEQY
d_gene: -; v_gene: TRBV4-1; CDR3aa: ASSQRGGAGGYT
d_gene: -; v_gene: TRBV21-1; CDR3aa: ASSKDGAGGQPQH
d_gene: -; v_gene: TRBV5-6; CDR3aa: ASSLGRGNQPQH
d_gene: -; v_gene: TRBV6-6; CDR3aa: ASSYPDSGGETQY
d_gene: TRBD1; v_gene: TRBV4-1; CDR3aa: ASSPGTVTEAF
d_gene: -; v_gene: TRBV2; CDR3aa: ASSEAETAMAF
d_gene: -; v_gene: TRBV27; CDR3aa: ASSSYYDTEAF
d_gene: TRBD1; v_gene: TRBV25-1; CDR3aa: ASSEWGTGTREQY
d_gene: -; v_gene: TRBV6-1; CDR3aa: ASNQGRGADTQY
d_gene: TRBD1; v_gene: TRBV7-8; CDR3aa: ASSLEGAPYGYT
d_gene: TRBD1; v_gene: TRBV6-5; CDR3aa: ASGPGTAQNEKLF
d_gene: -; v_gene: TRBV15; CDR3aa: ATSRVVGSAYEQY
d_gene: -; v_gene: TRBV7-8; CDR3aa: ASSRDGINQPQH
d_gene: -; v_gene: TRBV9; CDR3aa: ASSPQGRWADRTF
d_gene: -; v_gene: TRBV27; CDR3aa: ASSPSAGRQETQY